The 28 T cell receptor beta chains reported below all come from one sample, sequenced in a study of OX40 agonist ivuxolimab in advanced cancers. Profiling relied on immunoSEQ multiplex PCR, and the TCRdb table lists in-frame clones only, not all of them. Of about 41,000 clones in the sample, about 89% were seen once. Sequenced here: CD4+ or CD8+ T cells sorted from blood, sampled in a trial of the OX40 agonist ivuxolimab. Receptor source: an adult with an advanced solid tumor such as melanoma, head and neck, liver or kidney cancer.

This chain links TRBV7-8 with TRBJ2-2, with D hard to call. CDR1 and CDR2 from the germline V gene are SGHVS and FQNEAQ. The CDR3 has 15 residues. Trimming left V 1 base short and J 3 bases short, with 9 bases between. The CDR3 nucleotides are TGTGCCAGCAGCTTAGATGGGTCCGACACCGGGGAGCTGTTTTTT. Protein: CASSLDGSDTGELFF.

This sequence joins TRBV28 and TRBJ1-1; 7 bases are a match to TRBD1. The CDR3 runs to 14 residues. V gave up 6 bases and J gave up 6 bases; unmatched junction bases: 10. Germline V gene lookup returns CDR1 MDHEN and CDR2 SYDVKM. CDR3 sequence reads: CASRRGGWDSEAFF. CDR3 coding DNA: TGTGCCAGCAGAAGAGGGGGCTGGGATTCTGAAGCTTTCTTT.

This clone came up once. V is TRBV12-2 and J is TRBJ2-7. TRBV12-2 is a pseudogene segment. The CDR3 contains 17 residues. The CDR3 DNA is TGTGCAAGGCTAAAAAGGGGGGCCTACACGCTCTCCTACGAGCAGTACTTC. Residues: CARLKRGAYTLSYEQYF.

As DNA, the CDR3 is TGTGCCAGCAGCAGGGACCAGACAGATACGCAGTATTTT. Translated, it gives CASSRDQTDTQYF. The rearrangement links TRBV4-2 to TRBJ2-3, with D perhaps given as TRBD1 or TRBD2 (5 bases each). Germline V CDR1 and CDR2: LGHNA, YNFKEQ. V lost 5 bases to trimming and J lost 3 bases, with 9 bases between them. The CDR3 sequence is 13 residues long.

The chain has TRBV6-1 and TRBJ2-7; 8 bases are shared with TRBD1. Trimming at V came to 5 bases and at J to 0 bases, leaving 6 bases not matched to a gene. The V gene's germline CDR1 is MNHNS and CDR2 SASEGT. The CDR3 runs 15 residues. The CDR3 loop reads CASSPYGQGSYEQYF. The CDR3 DNA reads TGTGCCAGCAGTCCCTACGGACAGGGCTCCTACGAGCAGTACTTC.

This clone was counted a few times. The V and J genes are TRBV7-2 and TRBJ1-5; D remains ambiguous. Germline V gene sequence: CDR1 SGHTA, CDR2 FQGNSA. The CDR3 sequence is 12 residues long. V lost 5 bases and J 7 bases, leaving 9 bases between the germline ends. CDR3 sequence: CASSEYGQPQHF. In DNA, the CDR3 is TGTGCCAGCAGCGAGTACGGCCAGCCCCAGCATTTT.

This chain connects TRBV11-1 to TRBJ1-6; no clear D gene. V was trimmed by 5 bases and J by 6 bases, leaving 17 bases between them. Germline CDR1 reads SGHAT; CDR2 reads FQDESV (reference sequence). The CDR3 is 16 amino acids. In DNA form, the CDR3 reads TGTGCCAGCAGCGCAGGAGTGAAGTTGGGTAATTCACCCCTCCACTTT. This sequence encodes CASSAGVKLGNSPLHF.

The chain employs TRBV7-2 and TRBJ1-3; D gene uncertain. The CDR3 totals 14 residues. Per germline, CDR1 SGHTA and CDR2 FQGNSA. V was clipped by 7 bases and J by 0 bases, with 10 bases between them. The CDR3 bases are TGTGCCAGCAATTCGCAGAACTCTGGAAACACCATATATTTT. Translated, it gives CASNSQNSGNTIYF.

The V and J genes are TRBV7-9 and TRBJ2-1; 7 positions match TRBD1. V lost 4 bases and J lost 4; bases outside the gene matches: 1. Per germline, CDR1 SEHNR and CDR2 FQNEAQ (reference sequence). CDR3 length equals 13 residues. CDR3 region: CASSWTGYNEQFF. The CDR3 region has the DNA TGTGCCAGCAGCTGGACAGGTTACAATGAGCAGTTCTTC.

The chain joins TRBV7-9 to TRBJ1-1; D possibly corresponds to TRBD1 (5 bases). The CDR3 loop spans 16 amino acids. Germline-derived CDR1 and CDR2 are SEHNR and FQNEAQ (reference sequence). The germline V and J ends were trimmed by 5 bases and 1 base, with 17 bases remaining between them. The CDR3 reads CASSHPGGVTNTEAFF. The CDR3 region has the DNA TGTGCCAGCAGCCACCCGGGGGGGGTTACGAACACTGAAGCTTTCTTT.

This rearrangement joins TRBV6-6 to TRBJ1-6, with 9 positions matching TRBD1. Germline CDR1 is MNHNY and CDR2 is SVGAGI (reference sequence). The CDR3 spans 15 residues. The V and J ends lost 6 bases and 10 bases, in that order; junction bases with no gene match: 10. The CDR3 region has the DNA TGTGCCAGCAGCTTCAGCCGGGACAGGGAATCACCCCTCCACTTT. This sequence encodes CASSFSRDRESPLHF.

This clone was counted once. The chain combines TRBV18 with TRBJ1-1; TRBD1 aligns across 9 bases. The CDR3 runs 12 residues. V gave up 3 bases and J gave up 8 bases; unmatched junction bases: 1. The germline gives CDR1 KGHSH, CDR2 LQKENI. CDR3 nucleotide sequence: TGTGCCAGCTCACCGGGACAGGGCGAAGCTTTCTTT. Protein: CASSPGQGEAFF.

There are a few counts of this clone. V and J are TRBV7-8 and TRBJ1-1; D unclear. Between the trimmed V and J ends, which lost 1 base and 5 bases, there was a span of 11 bases. Per the germline V gene, CDR1 is SGHVS and CDR2 is FQNEAQ. The CDR3 consists of 14 residues. Here the CDR3 DNA reads TGTGCCAGCAGCTTAGGGTCCCCAGCGACTGAAGCTTTCTTT. Its protein is CASSLGSPATEAFF.

V usage is TRBV7-6 and J usage is TRBJ2-5, with a possible D match to TRBD2 (7 bases). Germline loops: CDR1 SGHVS, CDR2 FNYEAQ. CDR3 length: 15 residues. V lost 0 bases, J lost 5 bases, and 13 bases lay in between. The CDR3 protein is CASSLAGGALETQYF. The CDR3 region has the DNA TGTGCCAGCAGCTTAGCGGGGGGGGCCCTGGAGACCCAGTACTTC.

The chain employs TRBV29-1 and TRBJ1-2; weak D call: TRBD1 (5 bases). Trimming left V 3 bases short and J 6 bases short, with 14 bases between. Germline CDR1 is SQVTM and CDR2 is ANQGSEA. The CDR3 contains 13 residues. The CDR3 bases are TGCAGCGTTGATTATAGTGGGGGGGATGGCTACACCTTC. It specifies CSVDYSGGDGYTF.

V and J are TRBV9 and TRBJ1-2; D gene uncertain. The CDR3 spans 15 residues. Germline lookup yields CDR1 SGDLS and CDR2 YYNGEE. V dropped 0 bases and J dropped 3 bases, with 12 bases sitting between them. The CDR3 sequence is CASSVGRVGDYGYTF. DNA for the CDR3: TGTGCCAGCAGCGTAGGAAGGGTGGGAGACTATGGCTACACCTTC.

Concerning this clone itself: The same CDR3 arises from other DNA sequences in this sample as well. This chain links TRBV2 with TRBJ1-5, with a possible D match to TRBD1 (5 bases). This CDR3 spans 16 amino acids. Germline-derived CDR1 and CDR2 are SNHLY and FYNNEI. Trimming removed 6 bases at V and 2 bases at J, with 17 bases between. The CDR3 region is CASRDGTRGGNQPQHF. The CDR3 nucleotides are TGTGCCAGCAGGGACGGGACCCGGGGCGGCAATCAGCCCCAGCATTTT.

This sequence joins TRBV5-1 and TRBJ2-6, with D tentatively TRBD1 (5 bases). Between the trimmed V and J ends, which lost 4 bases and 0 bases, there was a span of 14 bases. The germline gives CDR1 SGHRS, CDR2 YFSETQ. The CDR3 covers 17 residues. The CDR3 bases are TGCGCCAGCAGCACCACGGCAGGGAACTCTGGGGCCAACGTCCTGACTTTC. Encoded protein: CASSTTAGNSGANVLTF.

In DNA, the CDR3 is TGTGCCAGTAGCAAAAGACAGGGGATCACTGAAGCTTTCTTT. Amino acids: CASSKRQGITEAFF. V gene TRBV19 combines with J gene TRBJ1-1; 8 bases align to TRBD1. Germline CDR1 reads LNHDA; CDR2 reads SQIVND (reference sequence). CDR3 size: 14 residues. Trimming took 6 bases from V and 4 from J; bases not matched to a gene: 7.

The chain joins TRBV11-3 to TRBJ2-7; perhaps TRBD1 as D (6 bases). The CDR3 sequence is 12 residues long. Per the germline V gene, CDR1 is SGHNT and CDR2 is YENEEA. V lost 1 base and J lost 10, with 11 bases in between. CDR3 residues: CASSLARTEQYF. The CDR3 DNA reads TGTGCCAGCAGCTTAGCTAGGACAGAACAGTACTTC.

This chain joins TRBV6-5 and TRBJ1-2; 12 bases line up with TRBD1. Germline V gene lookup returns CDR1 MNHEY and CDR2 SVGAGI. Trimming took 6 bases from V and 8 from J; bases not matched to a gene: 10. This CDR3 comprises 15 residues. This chain's CDR3 is CASSRTGQGAGGYTF. The CDR3 DNA is TGTGCCAGCAGCCGAACGGGACAGGGGGCAGGGGGCTACACCTTC.

This chain uses TRBV19 with TRBJ2-4, with TRBD1 identical over 12 bases. Trimming took 5 bases from V and 1 from J; bases not matched to a gene: 15. The germline CDR1 and CDR2 sequences are LNHDA and SQIVND (reference sequence). The CDR3 covers 20 residues. DNA for the CDR3: TGTGCCAGTAGTTACTTACTGGGGACAGGGGGCGCCGGGGCCAAAAACATTCAGTACTTC. It encodes CASSYLLGTGGAGAKNIQYF.

V usage is TRBV11-2 and J usage is TRBJ1-5; tentatively, D is TRBD1 (6 bases). The CDR3 is 14 amino acids. Between the trimmed V and J ends, which lost 1 base and 6 bases, there was a span of 10 bases. In germline, CDR1 is SGHAT, CDR2 FQNNGV. CDR3 amino acids: CASSLAQGSQPQHF. The CDR3 DNA follows: TGTGCCAGCAGCTTAGCACAGGGTAGTCAGCCCCAGCATTTT.

This clone was found a few times. This chain uses TRBV6-4 with TRBJ1-6, with D uncertain. Germline assignment: CDR1 MRHNA and CDR2 SNTAGT. The CDR3 consists of 15 residues. V was cut by 5 bases and J by 0 bases, with 8 bases left in between. The CDR3 loop reads CASSLQSSYNSPLHF. As DNA, the CDR3 is TGTGCCAGCAGTCTCCAGAGCTCCTATAATTCACCCCTCCACTTT.

The rearrangement links TRBV5-1 to TRBJ1-1; 9 bases are a match to TRBD1. Germline V CDR1 and CDR2: SGHRS, YFSETQ. V dropped 4 bases and J dropped 0; count of bases not matched to a gene: 7. The CDR3 totals 16 residues. Here the CDR3 DNA reads TGCGCCAGCAGCCCGGCCGGGACAGGGTTGAACACTGAAGCTTTCTTT. It encodes CASSPAGTGLNTEAFF.

V and J are TRBV5-1 and TRBJ2-3; tentatively, D is TRBD1 or TRBD2 (5 bases each). Trimming cost V 4 bases and J 5 bases, with 17 bases left between them. The CDR3 is 15 residues long. The germline gives CDR1 SGHRS, CDR2 YFSETQ. The CDR3 sequence is CASSGSGTAGDTQYF. Written as DNA, the CDR3 is TGCGCCAGCAGCGGATCCGGGACCGCGGGAGATACGCAGTATTTT.

The genes are TRBV6-5 and TRBJ2-3, with D perhaps assigned TRBD1 or TRBD2 (5 bases each). The CDR3 has 16 residues. Germline V gene sequence: CDR1 MNHEY, CDR2 SVGAGI. V was trimmed by 2 bases and J by 2 bases, leaving 14 bases between them. The CDR3 DNA follows: TGTGCCAGCAGTTACCAAGGGGTGGGGGTCACAGATACGCAGTATTTT. Residues: CASSYQGVGVTDTQYF.

V and J are TRBV6-1 and TRBJ1-3; D is ambiguous. Germline V lookup: CDR1 MNHNS, CDR2 SASEGT. V was clipped by 4 bases and J by 1 base, with 11 bases between them. This CDR3 contains 15 residues. The CDR3 loop is CASSVGVVSGNTIYF. The CDR3 coding sequence is TGTGCCAGCAGTGTTGGTGTGGTTTCTGGAAACACCATATATTTT.